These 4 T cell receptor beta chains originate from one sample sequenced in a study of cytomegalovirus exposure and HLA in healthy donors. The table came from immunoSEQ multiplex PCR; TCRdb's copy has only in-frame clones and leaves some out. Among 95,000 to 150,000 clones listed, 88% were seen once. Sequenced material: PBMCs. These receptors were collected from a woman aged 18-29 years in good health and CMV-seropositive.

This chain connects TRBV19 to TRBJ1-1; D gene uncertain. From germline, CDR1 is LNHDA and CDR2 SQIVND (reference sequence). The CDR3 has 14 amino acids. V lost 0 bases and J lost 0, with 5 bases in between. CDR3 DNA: TGTGCCAGTAGTATAGATCCCGTGAACACTGAAGCTTTCTTT. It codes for CASSIDPVNTEAFF.

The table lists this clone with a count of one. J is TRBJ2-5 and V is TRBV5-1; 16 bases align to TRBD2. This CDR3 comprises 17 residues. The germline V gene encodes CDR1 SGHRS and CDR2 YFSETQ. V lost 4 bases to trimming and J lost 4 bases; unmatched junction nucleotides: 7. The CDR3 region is CASSGGLAGGPGETQYF. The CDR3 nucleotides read TGCGCCAGCAGCGGGGGACTAGCGGGAGGGCCGGGAGAGACCCAGTACTTC.

DNA of the CDR3: TGTGCCAGCTCACCCGACAGGGGAAGTCTGGGCTACACCTTC. It codes for CASSPDRGSLGYTF. The chain recombines TRBV18 with TRBJ1-2; TRBD1 agrees at 8 bases. CDR3 length equals 14 residues. The V segment lost 3 bases and the J segment 8 bases; nucleotides outside the gene matches: 8. The germline V gene has CDR1 KGHSH and CDR2 LQKENI.

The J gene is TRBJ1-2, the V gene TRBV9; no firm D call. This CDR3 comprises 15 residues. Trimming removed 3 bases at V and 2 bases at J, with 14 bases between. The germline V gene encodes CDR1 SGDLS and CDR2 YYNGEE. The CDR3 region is CASSAATGRNYGYTF. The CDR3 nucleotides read TGTGCCAGCAGCGCAGCCACGGGAAGGAACTATGGCTACACCTTC.